This T cell receptor (beta chain) originates from a study of Graves' ophthalmopathy and Graves' hyperthyroidism. Study conclusions and caveats: A model built from 13 signatures distinguished ophthalmopathy from stable hyperthyroidism with 87.88% sensitivity and approximately 82% specificity.

Trimming took off 7 bases at V and 4 bases at J, with 16 bases between the two ends. The CDR3 totals 14 residues. The table lists this clonotype with many counts. Its antigen is unknown. Amplification targeted the TCR beta CDR3 regions, with RNA transcripts as the source material. The workflow started with a first-round RT-PCR run with HTBI primers and then moved on to a second-round multiplex PCR. A single record per CDR3 protein comes from TCRdb applying MiXCR to the multiplex PCR reads. The table records about 150,000 distinct CDR3 sequences, 30% to 45% of them present only once. This TCR was sampled from a woman between 40 and 55 years old with Graves' ophthalmopathy. This chain links TRBV12-3 or TRBV12-4 with TRBJ1-2, with D perhaps matching TRBD1 (6 bases). Specimen: peripheral blood. CDR3 nucleotide sequence: TGTGCCAGCACCACCCCCGGACAGTCCTATGGCTACACCTTC. Its translation: CASTTPGQSYGYTF.